These T cell receptor beta chains were read from a single sample in a study of T cell repertoires in cytomegalovirus infection. One entry per CDR3 protein results from TCRdb running MiXCR on the reads. The sample lists just under 500,000 distinct CDR3 sequences, roughly 34% occurring once. No antigen has been identified for these receptors. The sample consisted of cultured PBMCs, taken from culture after CMV antigen stimulation. These receptor sequences come from a human donor in good health (CMV status not recorded). Some clones in this sample may be carry-over from other donors' samples. CDR3s include the opening cysteine and the closing phenylalanine or tryptophan. The D gene is left open where the match is weak. The size of a clone is reported for some rows only, either as once, few or many, or as a class for expanded clones.

14	.	TRBV12-3/TRBV12-4	.	TRBJ2-2	TGTGCCAGCAGTCCGCGAACGAACACCGGGGAGCTGTTTTTT	CASSPRTNTGELFF
15	.	TRBV19	.	TRBJ1-5	TGTGCCAGTATGGCGGGGGCGGGATACAATCAGCCCCAGCATTTT	CASMAGAGYNQPQHF
17	.	TRBV4-3	.	TRBJ2-1	TGCGCCAGCAGCCAAGTATCCTTCCATGATTCCTACAATGAGCAGTTCTTC	CASSQVSFHDSYNEQFF
15	few	TRBV12-3/TRBV12-4	.	TRBJ1-1	TGTGCCAGCAGTTCGTCCAGAACAGGGAACACTGAAGCTTTCTTT	CASSSSRTGNTEAFF
14	.	TRBV28	TRBD1	TRBJ1-1	TGTGCCAGCAGGGACAGGGTGGGGGGAACTGAAGCTTTCTTT	CASRDRVGGTEAFF
14	.	TRBV2	.	TRBJ1-3	TGTGCCAGCAGTCCAATTGTTTCTGGAAACACCATATATTTT	CASSPIVSGNTIYF
15	.	TRBV7-2	.	TRBJ2-7	TGTGCCAGCAGCTTAGGGCGGAACCCCACGAGGGAGCAGTACTTC	CASSLGRNPTREQYF
14	many	TRBV7-2	.	TRBJ1-5	TGTGCCAGCAGCTTGTCGGGGGCTCAGCAGCCCCAGCATTTT	CASSLSGAQQPQHF
15	.	TRBV12-3/TRBV12-4	TRBD1	TRBJ2-2	TGTGCCAGCAGGCCGGGACAGGGAAACACCGGGGAGCTGTTTTTT	CASRPGQGNTGELFF
14	.	TRBV7-2	.	TRBJ1-3	TGTGCCAGCAGCTTAGAGGCAGCTCGAAACACCATATATTTT	CASSLEAARNTIYF